This is a list of T cell receptor beta chains from one sample in a study of T cells in localized non-small cell lung cancer. Profiled with immunoSEQ multiplex PCR; TCRdb holds only in-frame clones, not every one. This table has tens of thousands of clones, roughly 83% appearing once. Sequenced here: PBMCs, sampled before any cancer treatment. These receptors came from a man aged 40 to 69 with stage II lung adenocarcinoma. Both conserved end residues are part of each CDR3. The D gene is left open where the match is weak. A clone size is listed for some rows: how often the clone was seen (once, few, many), or a class if it is expanded.

>TRBJ2-3|-|TRBV30|-
CAWSVQGADTQYF
TGTGCCTGGAGTGTACAGGGCGCAGATACGCAGTATTTT
>TRBJ1-5|-|TRBV11-2|-
CASSTSPIGNQPQHF
TGTGCCAGCAGCACCAGCCCCATCGGCAATCAGCCCCAGCATTTT
>TRBJ2-7|-|TRBV11-2|-
CASSREGSTYEQYF
TGTGCCAGCTCTCGCGAAGGCTCTACCTACGAGCAGTACTTC
>TRBJ2-1|-|TRBV28|-
CASSLGGSYNEQFF
TGTGCCAGCAGTTTAGGTGGTTCCTACAATGAGCAGTTCTTC
>TRBJ2-5|once|TRBV28|TRBD2
CASSRTSGYQETQYF
TGTGCCAGCAGCCGCACTAGCGGGTACCAAGAGACCCAGTACTTC
>TRBJ1-2|-|TRBV9|-
CASSDRDKGIYGYTF
TGTGCCAGCAGCGACCGGGACAAGGGGATCTATGGCTACACCTTC
>TRBJ1-1|-|TRBV19|-
CASTSHSMNTEAFF
TGTGCCAGTACCTCACACTCCATGAACACTGAAGCTTTCTTT
>TRBJ1-6|-|TRBV28|TRBD1
CASSLGQGGNSPLHF
TGTGCCAGCAGTTTGGGGCAGGGGGGCAATTCACCCCTCCACTTT
>TRBJ2-5|few|TRBV6-5|-
CASSYEGRETQYF
TGTGCCAGCAGTTACGAGGGAAGGGAGACCCAGTACTTC
>TRBJ2-2|-|TRBV6-6|-
CASARMTGELFF
TGTGCCAGCGCCCGGATGACCGGGGAGCTGTTTTTT
>TRBJ2-1|once|TRBV11-2|TRBD2
CASSSRTSGLYNEQFF
TGTGCCAGCAGCTCACGGACTAGCGGGCTGTACAATGAGCAGTTCTTC
>TRBJ2-7|-|TRBV28|-
CASRRLNEQYF
TGTGCCAGCAGACGGCTAAACGAGCAGTACTTC
>TRBJ2-3|-|TRBV7-2|-
CASSSSERYSSTDTQYF
TGTGCCAGCAGCTCTAGTGAGCGGTACTCTAGCACAGATACGCAGTATTTT
>TRBJ1-5|once|TRBV2|-
CASSPQGRYQPQHF
TGTGCCAGCAGCCCACAGGGAAGGTATCAGCCCCAGCATTTT
>TRBJ1-4|-|TRBV27|-
CASSSTGLNEKLFF
TGTGCCAGCAGTTCGACAGGACTTAATGAAAAACTGTTTTTT
>TRBJ1-4|-|TRBV6-7|-
CASSYSYGGGNEKLFF
TGTGCCAGCAGTTACTCGTACGGGGGCGGGAATGAAAAACTGTTTTTT
>TRBJ2-5|-|TRBV7-2|TRBD2
CASSLFPGLAGGQEAQYF
TGTGCCAGCAGCTTATTTCCGGGACTAGCGGGAGGTCAAGAGGCCCAGTACTTC
>TRBJ1-2|-|TRBV2|-
CASLNTGSAYGYTF
TGTGCCAGCCTAAACACCGGATCGGCCTATGGCTACACCTTC
>TRBJ1-5|-|TRBV7-2|-
CASSLAGVKGYQPQHF
TGTGCCAGCAGCTTAGCGGGGGTAAAGGGTTATCAGCCCCAGCATTTT
>TRBJ1-3|-|TRBV4-1|TRBD1
CASKGTGSGNTIYF
TGCGCCAGTAAAGGGACAGGCTCTGGAAACACCATATATTTT
>TRBJ2-5|-|TRBV5-1|-
CASSINTGGPQETQYF
TGCGCCAGCAGCATAAACACTGGAGGCCCTCAAGAGACCCAGTACTTC
>TRBJ1-3|-|TRBV19|-
CASSLLPGQTSGNTIYF
TGTGCCAGTAGTCTCCTTCCCGGGCAGACCTCTGGAAACACCATATATTTT
>TRBJ2-5|-|TRBV5-4|-
CASSLAQQETQYF
TGTGCCAGCAGCTTGGCACAGCAAGAGACCCAGTACTTC
>TRBJ2-3|-|TRBV18|-
CASSPPRVSTDTQYF
TGTGCCAGCTCACCACCTCGAGTTAGCACAGATACGCAGTATTTT
>TRBJ2-6|-|TRBV5-1|TRBD1
CASSLTGGFGANVLTF
TGCGCCAGCAGCTTAACAGGGGGCTTTGGGGCCAACGTCCTGACTTTC
>TRBJ1-4|-|TRBV7-2|-
CASSLSPGTGTNEKLFF
TGTGCCAGCAGCTTATCCCCAGGGACGGGGACTAATGAAAAACTGTTTTTT
>TRBJ1-2|-|TRBV6-5|TRBD1
CASTGTGDHYGYTF
TGTGCCAGCACCGGGACAGGGGATCACTATGGCTACACCTTC
>TRBJ2-5|once|TRBV2|-
CASSEKGWLETQYF
TGTGCCAGCAGTGAAAAGGGGTGGCTGGAGACCCAGTACTTC
>TRBJ2-1|-|TRBV10-3|TRBD2
CAIKGLAGGPYFF
TGTGCCATCAAGGGACTAGCGGGGGGGCCTTATTTCTTC
>TRBJ2-1|-|TRBV19|TRBD1
CATRAGGVPYNEQFF
TGTGCCACCCGGGCAGGGGGAGTCCCCTACAATGAGCAGTTCTTC
>TRBJ2-7|-|TRBV28|-
CASISGTEQYF
TGTGCCTCCATCTCAGGGACCGAGCAGTACTTC
>TRBJ2-1|-|TRBV5-1|-
CASSTDSYNEQFF
TGCGCCAGCAGCACGGACAGCTACAATGAGCAGTTCTTC
>TRBJ2-1|-|TRBV5-1|TRBD2
CASSLLAGFNEQFF
TGCGCCAGCAGCTTATTAGCGGGATTCAATGAGCAGTTCTTC
>TRBJ2-3|once|TRBV12-5|-
CASGLGQSTDTQYF
TGTGCTAGTGGTTTGGGACAGAGCACAGATACGCAGTATTTT
>TRBJ1-1|-|TRBV5-1|TRBD1
CASSLGHRGNTEAFF
TGCGCCAGCAGCTTGGGGCACAGGGGGAACACTGAAGCTTTCTTT
>TRBJ2-7|-|TRBV5-5|-
CASSQDISYEQYF
TGTGCCAGCAGTCAGGACATCTCCTACGAGCAGTACTTC
>TRBJ2-7|-|TRBV5-4|TRBD2
CASSREVGSPYEQYF
TGTGCCAGCAGCCGGGAGGTGGGCAGCCCCTACGAGCAGTACTTC
>TRBJ2-1|-|TRBV4-2|-
CASSQGAGPSSYNEQFF
TGTGCCAGCAGCCAAGGAGCAGGCCCTAGCTCCTACAATGAGCAGTTCTTC
>TRBJ2-3|-|TRBV9|TRBD1
CASSVRGTATDTQYF
TGTGCCAGCAGCGTAAGGGGGACAGCCACAGATACGCAGTATTTT
>TRBJ2-4|-|TRBV6-6|-
CASSPGQSKNIQYF
TGTGCCAGCAGTCCCGGACAGAGCAAAAACATTCAGTACTTC
>TRBJ2-5|-|TRBV7-8|TRBD1
CASSLVGTDQETQYF
TGTGCCAGCAGCTTAGTAGGGACAGACCAAGAGACCCAGTACTTC
>TRBJ2-7|-|TRBV25-1|-
CASTGVSAYEQYF
TGTGCCAGCACCGGGGTATCAGCCTACGAGCAGTACTTC
>TRBJ2-1|-|TRBV29-1|TRBD2
CSVEVSGGREFF
TGCAGCGTTGAAGTTAGCGGGGGTCGAGAGTTCTTC
>TRBJ2-6|-|TRBV5-4|TRBD1
CASSGGQGETGANVLTF
TGTGCCAGCAGCGGAGGACAGGGAGAAACTGGGGCCAACGTCCTGACTTTC
>TRBJ2-1|-|TRBV18|-
CASFTEVGLNEQFF
TGTGCCAGTTTCACTGAGGTTGGATTGAATGAGCAGTTCTTC
>TRBJ2-3|-|TRBV28|-
CASRTTTDTQYF
TGTGCCAGCCGGACTACCACAGATACGCAGTATTTT
>TRBJ2-7|-|TRBV27|TRBD1
CASSSSPGGIAYEQYF
TGTGCCAGCAGTTCCAGCCCAGGGGGAATCGCCTACGAGCAGTACTTC
>TRBJ2-7|-|TRBV7-2|TRBD1
CASSLALRQGSSYEQYF
TGTGCCAGCAGCTTAGCGCTAAGACAGGGAAGCTCCTACGAGCAGTACTTC
>TRBJ1-3|-|TRBV11-2|-
CASSPIGGDSGNTIYF
TGTGCCAGCAGCCCCATTGGGGGAGACTCCGGAAACACCATATATTTT
>TRBJ2-5|-|TRBV6-6|TRBD1
CASRRSRDRAPETQYF
TGTGCCAGCAGACGGTCCCGGGACAGGGCGCCAGAGACCCAGTACTTC
>TRBJ2-1|-|TRBV11-2|-
CASSPTGNNEQFF
TGTGCCAGCAGCCCTACAGGGAACAATGAGCAGTTCTTC
>TRBJ2-2|-|TRBV7-2|-
CASRSLGGELFF
TGTGCCAGCAGGTCCCTGGGCGGGGAGCTGTTTTTT